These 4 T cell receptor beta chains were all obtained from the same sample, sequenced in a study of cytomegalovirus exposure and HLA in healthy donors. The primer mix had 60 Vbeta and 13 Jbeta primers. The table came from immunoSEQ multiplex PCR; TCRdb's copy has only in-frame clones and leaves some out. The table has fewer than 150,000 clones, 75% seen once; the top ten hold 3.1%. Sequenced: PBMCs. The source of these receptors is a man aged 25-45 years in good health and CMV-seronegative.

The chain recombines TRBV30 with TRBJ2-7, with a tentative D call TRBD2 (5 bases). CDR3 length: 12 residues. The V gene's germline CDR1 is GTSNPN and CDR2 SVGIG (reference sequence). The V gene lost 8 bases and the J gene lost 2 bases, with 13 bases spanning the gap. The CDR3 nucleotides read TGTGCCGGAAAAACTAGTGCCTACGAGCAGTACTTC. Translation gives CAGKTSAYEQYF. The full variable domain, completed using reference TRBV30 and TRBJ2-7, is SQTIHQWPATLVQPVGSPLSLECTVEGTSNPNLYWYRQAAGRGLQLLFYSVGIGQISSEVPQNLSASRPQDRQFILSSKKLLLSDSGFYLCAGKTSAYEQYFGPGTRLTVT.

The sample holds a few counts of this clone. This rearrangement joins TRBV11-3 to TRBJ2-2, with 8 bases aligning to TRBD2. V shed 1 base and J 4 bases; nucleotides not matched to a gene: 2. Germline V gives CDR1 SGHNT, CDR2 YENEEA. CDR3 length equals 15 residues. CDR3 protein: CASSLGLAGTGELFF. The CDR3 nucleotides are TGTGCCAGCAGCTTAGGTCTAGCGGGCACCGGGGAGCTGTTTTTT.

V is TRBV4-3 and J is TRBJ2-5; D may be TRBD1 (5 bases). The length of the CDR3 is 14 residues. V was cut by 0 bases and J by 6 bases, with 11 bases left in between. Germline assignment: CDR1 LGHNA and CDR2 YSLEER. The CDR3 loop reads CASSQDFSGQTQYF. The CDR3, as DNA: TGCGCCAGCAGCCAAGATTTTTCAGGGCAGACCCAGTACTTC.

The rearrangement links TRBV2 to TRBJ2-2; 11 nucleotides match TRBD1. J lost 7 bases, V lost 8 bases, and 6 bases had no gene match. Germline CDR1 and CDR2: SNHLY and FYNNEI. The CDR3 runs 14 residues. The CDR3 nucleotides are TGTGCCAGCCAGGGGACAGGGGGAAACGGGGAGCTGTTTTTT. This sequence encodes CASQGTGGNGELFF.